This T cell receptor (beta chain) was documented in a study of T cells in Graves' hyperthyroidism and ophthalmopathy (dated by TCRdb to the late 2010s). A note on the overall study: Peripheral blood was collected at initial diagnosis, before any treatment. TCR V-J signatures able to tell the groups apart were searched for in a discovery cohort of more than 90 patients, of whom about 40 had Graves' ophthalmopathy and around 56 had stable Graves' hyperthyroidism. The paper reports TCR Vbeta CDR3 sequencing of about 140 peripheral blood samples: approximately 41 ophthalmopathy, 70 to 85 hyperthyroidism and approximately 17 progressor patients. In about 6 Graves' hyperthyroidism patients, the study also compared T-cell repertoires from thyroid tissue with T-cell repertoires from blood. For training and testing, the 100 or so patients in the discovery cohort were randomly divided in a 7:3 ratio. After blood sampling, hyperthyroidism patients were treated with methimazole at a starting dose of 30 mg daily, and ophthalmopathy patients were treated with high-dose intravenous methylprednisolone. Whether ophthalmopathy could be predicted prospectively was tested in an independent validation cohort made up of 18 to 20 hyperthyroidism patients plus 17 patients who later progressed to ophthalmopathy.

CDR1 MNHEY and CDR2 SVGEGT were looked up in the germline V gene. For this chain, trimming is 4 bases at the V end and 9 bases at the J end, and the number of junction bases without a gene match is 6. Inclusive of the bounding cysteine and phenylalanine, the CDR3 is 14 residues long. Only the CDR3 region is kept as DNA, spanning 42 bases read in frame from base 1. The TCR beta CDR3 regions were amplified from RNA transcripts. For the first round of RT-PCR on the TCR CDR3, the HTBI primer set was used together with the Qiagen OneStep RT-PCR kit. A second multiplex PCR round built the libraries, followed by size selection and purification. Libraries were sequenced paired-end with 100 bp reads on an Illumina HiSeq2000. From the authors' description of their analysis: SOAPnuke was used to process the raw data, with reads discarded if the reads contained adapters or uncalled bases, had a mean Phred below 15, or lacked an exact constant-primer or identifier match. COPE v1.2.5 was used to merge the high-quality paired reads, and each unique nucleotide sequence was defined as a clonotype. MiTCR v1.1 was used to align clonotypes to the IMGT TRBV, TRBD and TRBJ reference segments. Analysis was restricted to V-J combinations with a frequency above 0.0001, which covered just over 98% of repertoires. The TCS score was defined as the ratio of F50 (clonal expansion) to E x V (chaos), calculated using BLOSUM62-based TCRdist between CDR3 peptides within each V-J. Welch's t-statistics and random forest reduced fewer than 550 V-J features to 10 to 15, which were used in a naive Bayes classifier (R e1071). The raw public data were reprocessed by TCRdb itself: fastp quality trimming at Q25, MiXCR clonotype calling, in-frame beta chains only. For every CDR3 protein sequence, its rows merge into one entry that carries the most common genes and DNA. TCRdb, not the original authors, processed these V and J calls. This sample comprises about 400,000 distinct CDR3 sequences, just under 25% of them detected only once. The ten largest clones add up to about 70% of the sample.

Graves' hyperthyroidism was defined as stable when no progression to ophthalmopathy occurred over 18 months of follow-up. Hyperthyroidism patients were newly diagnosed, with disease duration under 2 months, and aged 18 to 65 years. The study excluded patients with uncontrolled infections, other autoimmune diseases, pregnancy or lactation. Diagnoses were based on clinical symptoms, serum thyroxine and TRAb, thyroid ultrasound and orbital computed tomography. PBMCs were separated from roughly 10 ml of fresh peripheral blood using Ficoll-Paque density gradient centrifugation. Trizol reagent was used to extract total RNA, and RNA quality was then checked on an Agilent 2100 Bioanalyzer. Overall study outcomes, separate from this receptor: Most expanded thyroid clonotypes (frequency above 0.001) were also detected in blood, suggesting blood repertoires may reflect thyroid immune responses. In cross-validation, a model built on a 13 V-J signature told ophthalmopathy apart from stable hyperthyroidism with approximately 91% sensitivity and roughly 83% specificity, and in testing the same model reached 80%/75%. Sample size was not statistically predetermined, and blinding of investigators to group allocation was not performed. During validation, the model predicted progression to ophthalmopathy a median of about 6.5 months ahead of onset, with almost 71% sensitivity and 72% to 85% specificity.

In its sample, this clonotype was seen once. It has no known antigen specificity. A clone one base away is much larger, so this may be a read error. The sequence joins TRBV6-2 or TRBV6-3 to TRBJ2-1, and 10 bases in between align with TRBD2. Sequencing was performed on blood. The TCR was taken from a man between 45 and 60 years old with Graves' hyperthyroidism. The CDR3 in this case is CASSFLGLASEQFF. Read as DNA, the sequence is TGTGCCAGCAGTTTTTTGGGACTAGCGAGTGAGCAGTTCTTC.